This T cell receptor (beta chain) was captured in a study of early T cells in non-severe SARS-CoV-2 infection. V dropped 4 bases and J dropped 4 bases, with 14 bases sitting between them. Germline-derived CDR1 and CDR2 are SGDLS and YYNGEE. The CDR3 has 14 residues. TCRdb ran MiXCR on the 5' RACE reads and lists one entry per CDR3 protein. The table has roughly 80,000 distinct CDR3 sequences, more than 5% seen once. Sequencing input: whole blood. The source of this sequence is an adult who was a healthcare worker with PCR-confirmed SARS-CoV-2 infection or an uninfected control (not recorded which). V and J are TRBV9 and TRBJ1-2, with D maybe TRBD1 (6 bases). CDR3 coding DNA: TGTGCCAGCAGCCCCGGCGGGGGCCGCTATGGCTACACCTTC. It codes for CASSPGGGRYGYTF.